The sequence of this T cell receptor (beta chain) was determined in a study of blood T cell repertoires in COVID-19. Sequencing used immunoSEQ multiplex PCR; TCRdb keeps in-frame clones, though not all of them. The profile shows hundreds of thousands of clones, roughly 88% of them singletons. Trimming took 4 bases from V and 2 from J; bases not matched to a gene: 4. CDR3 size: 14 residues. Per the germline V gene, CDR1 is KGHSH and CDR2 is LQKENI. Cohort 3 recovery required two negative PCRs, clearance, or symptom resolution. Input material: PBMCs or T cells enriched from blood (not recorded which). This chain joins TRBV18 and TRBJ1-1; 7 nucleotides agree with TRBD1. This sequence originates from a woman aged 25 to 45 who had recovered from COVID-19. The CDR3: CASSQTGINTEAFF. In nucleotides, the CDR3 is TGTGCCAGCTCACAGACAGGGATAAACACTGAAGCTTTCTTT.